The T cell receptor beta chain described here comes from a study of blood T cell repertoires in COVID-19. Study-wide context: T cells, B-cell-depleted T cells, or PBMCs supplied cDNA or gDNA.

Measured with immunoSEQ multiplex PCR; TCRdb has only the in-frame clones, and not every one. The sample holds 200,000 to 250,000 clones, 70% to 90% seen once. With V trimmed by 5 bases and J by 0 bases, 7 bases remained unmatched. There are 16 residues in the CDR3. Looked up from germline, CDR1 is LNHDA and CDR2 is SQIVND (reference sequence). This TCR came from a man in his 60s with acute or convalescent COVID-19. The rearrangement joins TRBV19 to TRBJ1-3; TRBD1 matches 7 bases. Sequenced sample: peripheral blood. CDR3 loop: CASSAPRDSSGNTIYF. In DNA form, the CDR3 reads TGTGCCAGTAGTGCCCCGAGGGACAGCTCTGGAAACACCATATATTTT.